The rows below give T cell receptor beta chains drawn from one sample of a study of blood T cell repertoires in COVID-19. The repertoire was sequenced with immunoSEQ multiplex PCR; TCRdb's copy has only in-frame clones and lacks some. The repertoire holds about 260,000 clones, around 87% seen once, with around 1.5% in the top ten. The source material was peripheral blood. The receptor set was obtained from a woman aged 40-49 years who had recovered from COVID-19. Both conserved end residues are part of each CDR3. The order of the fields is clone size, J gene, D gene, V gene, CDR3 DNA, CDR3 protein. A D gene is named only where the DNA matches it firmly. Clone size is not always given. Where it is, it says once, few, many or a class for expanded clones.

.	TRBJ1-1	.	TRBV29-1	TGCAGCGTATCCGCCCGGGGAGGGACTGAAGCTTTCTTT	CSVSARGGTEAFF
.	TRBJ1-5	TRBD1	TRBV27	TGTGCCAGCAGTTCCTCCACAGGGGCGATTTCTCTGAGCAATCAGCCCCAGCATTTC	CASSSSTGAISLSNQPQHF
.	TRBJ1-2	.	TRBV7-9	TGTGCCAGCAGCTTAATGGTCGGCGGGGGGCATGGCTACACCTTC	CASSLMVGGGHGYTF
.	TRBJ2-7	TRBD2	TRBV13	TGTGCCAGCAGCCTCGGGCGGGGGACCACCTACGAGCAGTACTTC	CASSLGRGTTYEQYF
.	TRBJ1-1	TRBD1	TRBV27	TGTGCCAGCACCTCTGGTGCCGGGACAGGGACCACTGAAGCTTTCTTT	CASTSGAGTGTTEAFF
once	TRBJ1-4	TRBD1	TRBV2	TGTGCCAGCAGGGGGACAGGTTCTAATGAAAAACTGTTTTTT	CASRGTGSNEKLFF
few	TRBJ2-1	.	TRBV4-3	TGCGCCAGCAGCCTTCAGGGTCCATACAATGAGCAGTTCTTC	CASSLQGPYNEQFF
once	TRBJ2-2	TRBD2	TRBV7-2	TGTGCCAGCAGCTCGACTAGCGGCTATGCCGGGGAGCTGTTTTTT	CASSSTSGYAGELFF
.	TRBJ2-7	.	TRBV2	TGTGCCAGCAGTGAGTACAGACAAGGGGACGAGCAGTACTTC	CASSEYRQGDEQYF
.	TRBJ2-6	.	TRBV6-2/TRBV6-3	TGTGCCAGCAGCCCCTCGGGGTTCTCTGGGGCCAACGTCCTGACTTTC	CASSPSGFSGANVLTF
.	TRBJ2-3	TRBD2	TRBV6-1	TGTGCCAGCAGTGAAATTTGGCGGGGGGGAACAGATACGCAGTATTTT	CASSEIWRGGTDTQYF
.	TRBJ2-3	TRBD2	TRBV5-5	TGTGCCAGCAGCTGGACCGGGACTAGGACAGATACGCAGTATTTT	CASSWTGTRTDTQYF
.	TRBJ2-5	.	TRBV12-3/TRBV12-4	TGTGCCAGCACCCTAGGGGGGGGAGAGACCCAGTACTTC	CASTLGGGETQYF
.	TRBJ2-7	TRBD1	TRBV7-9	TGTGCCAGCAGCCTTCTGGGGGACAGGGGGTATCACGAGCAGTACTTC	CASSLLGDRGYHEQYF
.	TRBJ2-6	.	TRBV11-3	TGTGCCAGCAGCTTAGATTGGGGCAGGGTACTCTCTGGGGCCAACGTCCTGACTTTC	CASSLDWGRVLSGANVLTF
.	TRBJ2-7	.	TRBV18	TGTGCCAGCTCATCAGCTCAGGGTGGCGAGCAGTACTTC	CASSSAQGGEQYF
.	TRBJ1-4	.	TRBV6-5	TGTGCCAGCAGTTACTCAGAGGCCGACGAAAAACTGTTTTTT	CASSYSEADEKLFF
few	TRBJ2-3	.	TRBV28	TGTGCCAGCAGTTCCCCGCTAGCAGCAGAAACGCAGTATTTT	CASSSPLAAETQYF
once	TRBJ1-1	.	TRBV7-2	TGTGCCAGCAGCTTATACGGACAGCCCCTATGGCTGGCTTTCTTT	CASSLYGQPLWLAFF
.	TRBJ1-2	TRBD1	TRBV5-1	TGCGCCAGCAGCTATGGGACAGGGGTCGACCTTGTGCGGGATGGCTACACCTTC	CASSYGTGVDLVRDGYTF
.	TRBJ1-1	.	TRBV5-6	TGTGCCAGCAGCTTGCTGGACAGACAGAACACTGAAGCTTTCTTT	CASSLLDRQNTEAFF
.	TRBJ2-4	TRBD2	TRBV11-3	TGTGCCAGCAGCTCGGGACTAGCCAACATTCAGTACTTC	CASSSGLANIQYF
.	TRBJ2-3	TRBD2	TRBV13	TGTGCCAGCAGCTTAGGCCTTACTAGCGACACAGATACGCAGTATTTT	CASSLGLTSDTDTQYF
.	TRBJ2-3	.	TRBV4-3	TGCGCCAGCAGCCGCGAGGGTAGCTCTAGCACAGATACGCAGTATTTT	CASSREGSSSTDTQYF
.	TRBJ1-6	TRBD1	TRBV5-1	TGCGCCAGCAGCCCCCGGACAGGGGTCAGTAATTCACCCCTCCACTTT	CASSPRTGVSNSPLHF
.	TRBJ2-7	TRBD2	TRBV6-2/TRBV6-3	TGTGCCAGCAGTACTAGCGGGGGCCTTCCAAACTACGAGCAGTACTTC	CASSTSGGLPNYEQYF
once	TRBJ1-2	TRBD1	TRBV20-1	TGCAGTGCTAGTGGCCAGGGGGATGAAGGAAACTATGGCTACACCTTC	CSASGQGDEGNYGYTF
.	TRBJ2-1	.	TRBV4-3	TGCGCCAGCAGCCAAGATCAGCTGGAGGTTTTGAGGGAATACAATGAGCAGTTCTTC	CASSQDQLEVLREYNEQFF
.	TRBJ1-2	.	TRBV5-1	TGCGCCAGCAGCTTATCGGGGGGGCGAAGGAACACCTTC	CASSLSGGRRNTF
.	TRBJ1-6	.	TRBV4-3	TGCGCCAGCAGCCAAGGAGCGGGGTACAATTCACCCCTCCACTTT	CASSQGAGYNSPLHF
.	TRBJ1-1	.	TRBV5-6	TGTGCCAGCAGCTTGGGGTGGACTGCTTCGAACACTGAAGCTTTCTTT	CASSLGWTASNTEAFF
.	TRBJ1-2	TRBD1	TRBV12-5	TGTGCTAGTGGTTCGCCGGGACAGGGTGACGGCTACACCTTC	CASGSPGQGDGYTF
.	TRBJ1-5	.	TRBV7-2	TGTGCCAGCAGCTGGGAGGGAAATCAGCCCCAGCATTTT	CASSWEGNQPQHF
.	TRBJ1-1	.	TRBV2	TGTGCCAGCAGTGACCAGGAGAACACTGAAGCTTTCTTT	CASSDQENTEAFF